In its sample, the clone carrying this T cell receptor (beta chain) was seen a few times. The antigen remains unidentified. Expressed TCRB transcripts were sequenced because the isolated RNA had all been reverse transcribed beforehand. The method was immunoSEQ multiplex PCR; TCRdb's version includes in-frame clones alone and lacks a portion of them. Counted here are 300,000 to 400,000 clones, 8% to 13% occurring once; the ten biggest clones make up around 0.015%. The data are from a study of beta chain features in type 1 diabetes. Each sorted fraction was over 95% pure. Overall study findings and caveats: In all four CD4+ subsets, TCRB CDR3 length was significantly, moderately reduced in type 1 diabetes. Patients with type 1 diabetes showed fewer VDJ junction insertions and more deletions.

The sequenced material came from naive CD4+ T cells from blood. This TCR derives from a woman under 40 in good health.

The CDR3 sequence is CASSADSFENEKLFF. DNA of the CDR3: TGTGCCAGCAGTGCTGACAGCTTCGAGAATGAAAAACTGTTTTTT. The rearrangement links TRBV28 to TRBJ1-4; D might be TRBD1 (5 bases). Per the germline V gene, CDR1 is MDHEN and CDR2 is SYDVKM. The CDR3 length is 15 residues. Between the trimmed V and J ends, which lost 5 bases and 5 bases, there was a span of 15 bases.